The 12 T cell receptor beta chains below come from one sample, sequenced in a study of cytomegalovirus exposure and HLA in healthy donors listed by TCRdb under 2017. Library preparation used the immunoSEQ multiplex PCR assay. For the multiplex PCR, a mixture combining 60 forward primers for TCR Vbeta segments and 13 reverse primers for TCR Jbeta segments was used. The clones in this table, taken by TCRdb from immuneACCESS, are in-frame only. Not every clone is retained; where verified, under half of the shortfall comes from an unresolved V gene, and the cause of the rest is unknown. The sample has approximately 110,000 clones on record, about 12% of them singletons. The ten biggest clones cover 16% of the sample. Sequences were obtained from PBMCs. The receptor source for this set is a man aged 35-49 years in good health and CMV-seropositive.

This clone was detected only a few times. CDR3 nucleotides: TGTGCCAGCACAAGACGGGAGATCACTGAAGCTTTCTTT. It yields the protein CASTRREITEAFF. The rearrangement joins TRBV2 to TRBJ1-1, with D uncertain. CDR1 SNHLY and CDR2 FYNNEI come from the germline V gene. This CDR3 contains 13 residues. Trimming removed 7 bases at V and 4 bases at J, with 13 bases between.

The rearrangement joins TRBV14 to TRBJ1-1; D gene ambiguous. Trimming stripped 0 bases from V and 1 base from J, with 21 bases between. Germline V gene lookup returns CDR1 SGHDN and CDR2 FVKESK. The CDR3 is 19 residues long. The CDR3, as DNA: TGTGCCAGCAGCCAAGAGCGAGGGATGAGGGTAGTCGGGAACACTGAAGCTTTCTTT. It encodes CASSQERGMRVVGNTEAFF.

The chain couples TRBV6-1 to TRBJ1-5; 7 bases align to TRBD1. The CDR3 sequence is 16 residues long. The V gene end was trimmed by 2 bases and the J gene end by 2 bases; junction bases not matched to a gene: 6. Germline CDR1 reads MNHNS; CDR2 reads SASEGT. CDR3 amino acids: CASSEWGQGGNQPQHF. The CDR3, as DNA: TGTGCCAGCAGTGAATGGGGCCAGGGGGGCAATCAGCCCCAGCATTTT.

CDR3 region: CASSLAGGGTEAFF. The CDR3 region has the DNA TGTGCCAGCAGCTTAGCCGGGGGTGGCACTGAAGCTTTCTTT. J is TRBJ1-1 and V is TRBV7-2, with a possible D match to TRBD1 (5 bases). The length of the CDR3 is 14 residues. Trimming stripped 0 bases from V and 4 bases from J, with 9 bases between. In germline, CDR1 is SGHTA, CDR2 FQGNSA.

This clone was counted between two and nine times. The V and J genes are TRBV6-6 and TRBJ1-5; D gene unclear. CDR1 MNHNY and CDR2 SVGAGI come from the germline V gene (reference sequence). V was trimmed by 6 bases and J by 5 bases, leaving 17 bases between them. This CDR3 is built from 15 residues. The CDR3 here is CASRASRGTDQPQHF. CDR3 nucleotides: TGTGCCAGCAGAGCAAGTCGGGGAACTGATCAGCCCCAGCATTTT.

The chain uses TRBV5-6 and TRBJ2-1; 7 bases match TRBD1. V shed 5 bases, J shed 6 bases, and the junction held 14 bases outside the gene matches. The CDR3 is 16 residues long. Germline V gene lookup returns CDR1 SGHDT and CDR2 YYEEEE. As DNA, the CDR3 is TGTGCCAGCAGATCCCCAGACAGGGCTTCCCCCAATGAGCAGTTCTTC. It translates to CASRSPDRASPNEQFF.

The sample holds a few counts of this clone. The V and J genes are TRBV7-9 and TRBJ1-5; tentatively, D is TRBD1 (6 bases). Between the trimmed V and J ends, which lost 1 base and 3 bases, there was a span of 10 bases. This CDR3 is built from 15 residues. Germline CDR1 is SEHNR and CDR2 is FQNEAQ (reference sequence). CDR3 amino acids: CASSLGVGANQPQHF. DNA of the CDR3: TGTGCCAGCAGCTTAGGTGTGGGGGCCAATCAGCCCCAGCATTTT.

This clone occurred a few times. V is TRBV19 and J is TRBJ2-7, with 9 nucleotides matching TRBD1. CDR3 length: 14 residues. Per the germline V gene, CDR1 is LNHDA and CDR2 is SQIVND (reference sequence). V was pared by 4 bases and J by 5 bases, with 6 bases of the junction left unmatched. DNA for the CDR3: TGTGCCAGTAGTAGGGACAGGGTCGGCCACGAGCAGTACTTC. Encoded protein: CASSRDRVGHEQYF.

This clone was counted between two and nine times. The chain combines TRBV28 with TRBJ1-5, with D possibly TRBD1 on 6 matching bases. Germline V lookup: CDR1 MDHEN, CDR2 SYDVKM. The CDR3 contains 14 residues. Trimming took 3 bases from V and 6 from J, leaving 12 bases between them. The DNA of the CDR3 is TGTGCCAGCAGTTTTACGACAGGAGGTCAGCCCCAGCATTTT. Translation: CASSFTTGGQPQHF.

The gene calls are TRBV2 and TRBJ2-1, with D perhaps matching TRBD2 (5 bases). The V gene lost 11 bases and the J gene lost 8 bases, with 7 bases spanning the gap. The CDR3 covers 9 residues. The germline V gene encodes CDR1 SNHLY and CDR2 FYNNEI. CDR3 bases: TGTGCCGGAGGCTATGAGCAGTTCTTC. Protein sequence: CAGGYEQFF.

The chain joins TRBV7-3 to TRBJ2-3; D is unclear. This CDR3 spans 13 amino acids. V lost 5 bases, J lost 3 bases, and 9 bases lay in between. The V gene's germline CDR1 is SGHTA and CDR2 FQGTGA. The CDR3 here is CASSPRMTDTQYF. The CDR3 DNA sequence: TGTGCCAGCAGCCCGAGGATGACAGATACGCAGTATTTT.

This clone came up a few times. The DNA of the CDR3 is TGCGCCAGCAGTGACGGAGGATACTATGGCTACACCTTC. It encodes CASSDGGYYGYTF. The rearrangement links TRBV5-1 to TRBJ1-2; D unresolved. The V gene's germline CDR1 is SGHRS and CDR2 YFSETQ. Trimming pared 5 bases from V and 3 bases from J, leaving 11 bases between. The CDR3 has 13 residues.